A single sample gave rise to the 26 T cell receptor beta chains below, sequenced in a study of blood T cells in healthy people across ages. A J-beta primer mix and a sample-barcoded 5' primer were used in a second PCR of about 7 to 12 cycles. TCRdb re-analysed the 5' RACE reads in MiXCR, keeping a single row per CDR3 protein. The sample consists of about 1 million distinct CDR3 sequences, 25% of them appearing once. These records were also assigned to another study, of T cells of mothers and their children.

Material: blood. The receptors here all came from a girl aged 2 to 10 in good health.

CDR3 in amino acids: CASTEFITDTQYF. CDR3 sequence (DNA): TGTGCCAGCACCGAATTTATCACAGATACGCAGTATTTT. The chain links TRBV6-5 to TRBJ2-3; D call uncertain. This CDR3 contains 13 residues. V lost 7 bases to trimming and J lost 2 bases, with 10 bases between them. Per germline, CDR1 MNHEY and CDR2 SVGAGI.

The rearrangement uses TRBV11-2 and TRBJ2-5; D is unclear. The germline V gene has CDR1 SGHAT and CDR2 FQNNGV. This CDR3 has 16 amino acids. V lost 5 bases, J lost 0 bases, and 16 bases lay in between. The CDR3 coding sequence is TGTGCCAGCAGCCCCGGATTATTGGGGTACCAAGAGACCCAGTACTTC. Protein product: CASSPGLLGYQETQYF.

This chain connects TRBV7-9 to TRBJ1-2, with a weak D call TRBD1 (5 bases). V lost 4 bases and J lost 8, with 11 bases in between. Looked up from germline, CDR1 is SEHNR and CDR2 is FQNEAQ (reference sequence). This CDR3 has 12 residues. CDR3 sequence: CASSWPRDGYTF. CDR3 DNA: TGTGCCAGCAGCTGGCCCAGGGACGGCTACACCTTC.

The chain recombines TRBV20-1 with TRBJ2-3; weak D call: TRBD1 (5 bases). Germline lookup yields CDR1 DFQATT and CDR2 SNEGSKA (reference sequence). The CDR3 is 14 amino acids. Trimming removed 3 bases from V and 3 bases from J, with 13 bases in between. CDR3 nucleotides: TGCAGTGCTAGTGACAGTGTCGGAACAGATACGCAGTATTTT. Amino acid sequence: CSASDSVGTDTQYF.

This clonotype has a handful of counts. The V and J genes are TRBV4-1 and TRBJ2-7; D gene uncertain. Germline assignment: CDR1 MGHRA and CDR2 YSYEKL. CDR3 length: 15 amino acids. V was trimmed by 4 bases and J by 2 bases, leaving 15 bases between them. CDR3 protein: CASSPLLGPTYEQYF. The DNA for the CDR3 is TGCGCCAGCAGCCCCCTTCTCGGCCCCACCTACGAGCAGTACTTC.

The table lists this clonotype with a few counts. The genes are TRBV11-1 and TRBJ2-6, with unresolved D. V was trimmed by 5 bases and J by 6 bases, leaving 11 bases between them. The germline CDR1 and CDR2 sequences are SGHAT and FQDESV (reference sequence). The CDR3 contains 14 residues. The CDR3 nucleotides are TGTGCCAGCAGCCTGGGCATTCAGGCCAACGTCCTGACTTTC. The encoded protein is CASSLGIQANVLTF.

The V call is TRBV16, the J call TRBJ2-1, with 8 bases matching TRBD1. The germline V gene has CDR1 KGHSY and CDR2 FQNENV. The CDR3 has 15 residues. V trimming: 4 bases; J trimming: 10 bases; junction bases outside the gene matches: 12. CDR3: CASSPRGQVLWEQFF. The CDR3 DNA is TGTGCCAGCAGCCCTCGGGGACAGGTATTGTGGGAGCAGTTCTTC.

This clonotype has only a few counts. The J gene is TRBJ1-2, the V gene TRBV12-3 or TRBV12-4; D is unclear. Trimming pared 2 bases from V and 8 bases from J, leaving 12 bases between. The CDR3 is 13 residues long. CDR3 sequence (DNA): TGTGCCAGCAGTTTATCGGCTACTCGGGGCTACACCTTC. Residues: CASSLSATRGYTF.

To note about this clonotype: A junction boundary mismatches the germline segment, possibly from a read error. The CDR3 sequence: CANSGRIQETQYF. The DNA of the CDR3 is TGTGCCAACAGTGGAAGGATCCAAGAGACCCAGTACTTC. This rearrangement joins TRBV2 to TRBJ2-5; D not resolved. CDR1 is SNHLY, CDR2 FYNNEI, per germline. The CDR3 runs to 13 residues.

This clonotype was observed a handful of times. The chain carries TRBV6-5 and TRBJ1-1; D not certain. CDR3 length: 16 amino acids. The V gene lost 3 bases and the J gene lost 11 bases, with 25 bases spanning the gap. CDR1 and CDR2 from the germline V gene are MNHEY and SVGAGI. CDR3 DNA sequence: TGTGCCAGCAGTTATCAACCGAAAGATATGAAGCTTGGGGCTTTCTTT. Protein: CASSYQPKDMKLGAFF.

This chain links TRBV13 with TRBJ1-1; no reliable D call. This CDR3 region has 14 residues. Germline lookup yields CDR1 PRHDT and CDR2 FYEKMQ (reference sequence). Trimming left V 4 bases short and J 7 bases short, with 16 bases between. CDR3 in DNA: TGTGCCAGCAGCTCCACCTTTGGCACCCTTGAAGCTTTCTTT. It is translated as CASSSTFGTLEAFF.

This clonotype was seen more than once but under ten times. V gene TRBV29-1 combines with J gene TRBJ2-3; D might be TRBD1 (5 bases). Trimming removed 6 bases at V and 3 bases at J, with 16 bases between. This CDR3 comprises 14 residues. Per germline, CDR1 SQVTM and CDR2 ANQGSEA. CDR3 nucleotide sequence: TGCAGCGTCACCCCAGGGATTCAGACAGATACGCAGTATTTT. Its protein is CSVTPGIQTDTQYF.

This clonotype appeared a few times. The genes are TRBV11-3 and TRBJ2-6; D is possibly TRBD1 (6 bases). The CDR3 is 17 residues long. Per germline, CDR1 SGHNT and CDR2 YENEEA. The ends were cut back, 5 bases at V and 0 bases at J, with 14 bases in the middle. CDR3 DNA: TGTGCCAGCAGCCCGAGGGGGATGTTCTCTGGGGCCAACGTCCTGACTTTC. Protein sequence: CASSPRGMFSGANVLTF.

This clonotype has more than one count but fewer than ten. J is TRBJ1-1 and V is TRBV4-1, with TRBD1 identical over 7 bases. Trimming took 1 base from V and 1 from J; bases not matched to a gene: 6. Germline loops: CDR1 MGHRA, CDR2 YSYEKL. The length of the CDR3 is 16 residues. The DNA for the CDR3 is TGCGCCAGCAGCCAAGGTCCGGGACAGACGAACACTGAAGCTTTCTTT. This sequence encodes CASSQGPGQTNTEAFF.

The J gene is TRBJ2-3, the V gene TRBV20-1; TRBD2 matches 7 bases. The CDR3 totals 15 residues. Germline-derived CDR1 and CDR2 are DFQATT and SNEGSKA (reference sequence). Trimming removed 5 bases from V and 5 bases from J; junction bases left unmatched: 13. CDR3 DNA sequence: TGCAGTGCTCGCCCCGGACTAGAGGTTGGAGATACGCAGTATTTT. Residues: CSARPGLEVGDTQYF.

The V and J genes are TRBV4-2 and TRBJ2-3, with a tentative D call TRBD2 (6 bases). The CDR3 spans 17 residues. Per the germline V gene, CDR1 is LGHNA and CDR2 is YNFKEQ. The V end was cut by 5 bases, the J end by 2 bases, with 20 bases between. The CDR3 is CASSRVLTGLPTDTQYF. CDR3 bases: TGTGCCAGCAGCAGGGTACTGACGGGACTTCCCACAGATACGCAGTATTTT.

The V call is TRBV12-3 or TRBV12-4, the J call TRBJ1-1; a weak D match, TRBD1 (5 bases). This CDR3 comprises 13 residues. Trimming shortened V by 1 base and J by 10 bases, and 13 bases separated the two germline ends. This chain's CDR3 is CASSLGRTTGAFF. The DNA for the CDR3 is TGTGCCAGCAGTTTAGGGAGGACTACAGGAGCTTTCTTT.

The chain has TRBV9 and TRBJ2-7; possible D gene TRBD2, 5 bases. Germline loops: CDR1 SGDLS, CDR2 YYNGEE. This CDR3 has 13 amino acids. V lost 4 bases and J 3 bases, leaving 11 bases between the germline ends. CDR3 loop: CASSPEEVYEQYF. CDR3 nucleotides: TGTGCCAGCAGCCCCGAGGAGGTCTACGAGCAGTACTTC.

This clonotype was found a few times. V and J are TRBV7-9 and TRBJ2-5; D ambiguous. The J call is doubtful: the DNA matches TRBJ2-7 better. The germline CDR1 and CDR2 sequences are SEHNR and FQNEAQ (reference sequence). The CDR3 has 14 residues. The CDR3 DNA follows: TGTGCCAGCAGCCCCCTAAGGTCCCTCTACGAGCAGTACTTC. This sequence encodes CASSPLRSLYEQYF.

The J gene is TRBJ2-5, the V gene TRBV7-8; TRBD2 matches 11 bases. The DNA matches TRBJ2-1 better at its end, which makes the J call doubtful. CDR3 size: 16 residues. Germline CDR1 SGHVS, CDR2 FQNEAQ. CDR3 nucleotide sequence: TGTGCCAGCAGCTTACGTACTAGCGGGGGCAGCACGGGGCAGTTCTTC. This gives the protein CASSLRTSGGSTGQFF.

In its sample, this clonotype was seen a few times. The CDR3 region is CASSPLAGGTRRDYEQYF. CDR3 DNA: TGTGCCAGCAGCCCACTAGCGGGAGGCACCCGGAGGGACTACGAGCAGTACTTC. The V call is TRBV3-1, the J call TRBJ2-5; 12 bases match TRBD2. The J call is uncertain, as TRBJ2-7 better fits the DNA end. The CDR3 is made up of 18 amino acids. In germline, CDR1 is LGHDT, CDR2 YNNKEL (reference sequence).

Remarks on this clonotype: One junction end disagrees with the germline gene, perhaps due to a read error. The CDR3 protein is CSVMTDGALF. The DNA of the CDR3 is TGCAGTGTCATGACAGATGGAGCACTCTTC. The gene calls are TRBV20-1 and TRBJ1-2; tentatively, D is TRBD1 (5 bases). This CDR3 region has 10 residues. CDR1 is DFQATT, CDR2 SNEGSKA, per germline (reference sequence).

V and J are TRBV7-3 and TRBJ2-3; 9 bases line up with TRBD2. Looked up from germline, CDR1 is SGHTA and CDR2 is FQGTGA. V was clipped by 3 bases and J by 6 bases; unmatched bases: 10. The CDR3 is made up of 16 amino acids. Here the CDR3 reads CASSLAGGGAGDTQYF. CDR3 in DNA: TGTGCCAGCAGCTTGGCCGGCGGGGGGGCCGGGGATACGCAGTATTTT.

This clonotype appeared a few times. The chain recombines TRBV20-1 with TRBJ1-2; TRBD1 might be the D (6 bases). CDR3 length equals 15 residues. V lost 0 bases to trimming and J lost 5 bases, with 16 bases between them. Germline CDR1 reads DFQATT; CDR2 reads SNEGSKA (reference sequence). This CDR3 reads CSARDRRTDVYGYTF. Written as DNA, the CDR3 is TGCAGTGCTAGAGATAGGAGGACAGACGTGTATGGCTACACCTTC.

This clonotype has only a few counts. The chain carries TRBV28 and TRBJ2-5; possible D gene TRBD1, 6 bases. The germline V gene encodes CDR1 MDHEN and CDR2 SYDVKM. CDR3 length: 14 amino acids. Trimming took 3 bases from V and 5 from J, leaving 13 bases between them. The chain's CDR3 is CASSFSGVGETQYF. CDR3 sequence (DNA): TGTGCCAGCAGTTTTTCAGGGGTTGGGGAGACCCAGTACTTC.

This clonotype was recorded at least ten times. This rearrangement joins TRBV29-1 to TRBJ2-5; D unclear. The germline V gene encodes CDR1 SQVTM and CDR2 ANQGSEA. Between the trimmed V and J ends, which lost 5 bases and 3 bases, there was a span of 4 bases. This CDR3 spans 10 amino acids. CDR3 nucleotide sequence: TGCAGCGTTAAGGAAGAGACCCAGTACTTC. Its translation is CSVKEETQYF.